The 21 T cell receptor beta chains below were found in one sample sequenced in a study of blood T cell repertoires in COVID-19. TCRdb's table, derived via immunoSEQ multiplex PCR, lists solely in-frame clones and lacks some. The repertoire has around 190,000 clones, approximately 80% of them found once; the top ten carry roughly 12%. The sequencing input was peripheral blood. These receptor sequences come from a woman between 50 and 59 years old with acute or convalescent COVID-19.

This clone showed up just once. The chain is built from TRBV7-2 and TRBJ1-6; D ambiguous. Germline assignment: CDR1 SGHTA and CDR2 FQGNSA. The V end was cut by 2 bases, the J end by 5 bases, with 7 bases between. The CDR3 runs to 14 residues. CDR3 amino acids: CASSLLQNNSPLHF. CDR3 sequence (DNA): TGTGCCAGCAGCTTATTACAGAATAATTCACCCCTCCACTTT.

The chain couples TRBV27 to TRBJ1-1; maybe TRBD1 (6 bases). V lost 7 bases and J lost 3, with 18 bases in between. The CDR3 runs 15 residues. CDR1 and CDR2 (germline): MNHEY, SMNVEV (reference sequence). The CDR3: CASIPAGGRYTEAFF. In DNA, the CDR3 is TGTGCCAGCATCCCTGCGGGGGGCAGGTACACTGAAGCTTTCTTT.

The chain is built from TRBV3-1 (or the pseudogene TRBV3-2) and TRBJ1-6; 8 bases match TRBD1. The CDR3 spans 16 residues. From germline, CDR1 is LGHDT and CDR2 YNNKEL (reference sequence). V lost 0 bases, J lost 8 bases, and 6 bases stayed unmatched. The CDR3 region has the DNA TGTGCCAGCAGCCAAGACCCGACAGGGGTCTATTCACCCCTCCACTTT. It encodes CASSQDPTGVYSPLHF.

This clone has only a few counts. This chain joins TRBV11-2 and TRBJ2-3, with TRBD1 as a possible D gene (5 bases). Looked up from germline, CDR1 is SGHAT and CDR2 is FQNNGV. CDR3 length: 17 amino acids. The V and J ends lost 6 bases and 2 bases respectively, with 21 bases between them. CDR3 protein: CASSPMRQGTLTDTQYF. The CDR3, as DNA: TGTGCCAGCAGTCCTATGAGGCAGGGAACTCTCACAGATACGCAGTATTTT.

This rearrangement joins TRBV11-3 to TRBJ2-6; the match to TRBD1 covers 8 bases. V shed 5 bases and J 2 bases; nucleotides not matched to a gene: 2. CDR3 length equals 15 residues. CDR1 and CDR2 from the germline V gene are SGHNT and YENEEA. The CDR3: CASSPQGAGANVLTF. In DNA form, the CDR3 reads TGTGCCAGCAGCCCACAGGGGGCTGGGGCCAACGTCCTGACTTTC.

The J gene is TRBJ2-3, the V gene TRBV30, with D hard to call. The CDR3 sequence is 14 residues long. V was shortened by 3 bases and J by 4 bases, with 14 bases between the two germline ends. CDR1 and CDR2 (germline): GTSNPN, SVGIG (reference sequence). CDR3 loop: CAWRVFGSSDTQYF. The CDR3 DNA is TGTGCCTGGAGGGTATTTGGCTCATCAGATACGCAGTATTTT.

The gene calls are TRBV5-1 and TRBJ2-3, with TRBD2 identical over 12 bases. The CDR3 covers 16 residues. Germline CDR1 and CDR2: SGHRS and YFSETQ. After removal of 4 bases from V and 1 base from J, the junction contained 4 bases not matched to a gene. CDR3 nucleotide sequence: TGCGCCAGCAGCGATAGACTAGCGGGGGGCACAGATACGCAGTATTTT. As protein: CASSDRLAGGTDTQYF.

The chain couples TRBV7-9 to TRBJ2-1; a weak D match, TRBD1 (5 bases). This CDR3 region has 15 residues. V lost 7 bases, J lost 7 bases, and 20 bases lay in between. CDR1 is SEHNR and CDR2 is FQNEAQ in the germline V gene (reference sequence). In nucleotides, the CDR3 is TGTGCCAGCACCCATGTAGAGGTATCAGGGAATGAGCAGTTCTTC. It translates to CASTHVEVSGNEQFF.

This clone was observed once. The chain links TRBV18 to TRBJ2-4, with 10 bases aligning to TRBD2. The CDR3 loop spans 16 amino acids. V gave up 4 bases and J gave up 1 base; unmatched junction bases: 4. Germline values: CDR1 KGHSH, CDR2 LQKENI. This chain's CDR3 is CASSHGTSVAKNIQYF. In nucleotides, the CDR3 is TGTGCCAGCTCACACGGGACTAGCGTTGCCAAAAACATTCAGTACTTC.

The rearrangement joins TRBV24-1 to TRBJ2-5, with 10 bases aligning to TRBD1. The germline V gene encodes CDR1 KGHDR and CDR2 SFDVKD. The CDR3 length is 15 residues. V was clipped by 4 bases and J by 5 bases; unmatched bases: 6. Here the CDR3 reads CATSDLTGGAETQYF. The DNA of the CDR3 is TGTGCCACCAGTGACCTGACAGGGGGCGCCGAGACCCAGTACTTC.

The chain has TRBV9 and TRBJ2-7, with a tentative D call TRBD1 (6 bases). This CDR3 comprises 14 residues. With 0 bases removed from V and 3 bases from J, the gap between germline ends came to 10 bases. CDR1 SGDLS and CDR2 YYNGEE come from the germline V gene. The CDR3 reads CASSVEGDGYEQYF. CDR3 DNA sequence: TGTGCCAGCAGCGTAGAGGGGGACGGCTACGAGCAGTACTTC.

V gene TRBV19 combines with J gene TRBJ1-5, with a possible D match to TRBD1 (6 bases). The ends were cut back, 3 bases at V and 4 bases at J, with 13 bases in the middle. The CDR3 loop spans 15 amino acids. Per the germline V gene, CDR1 is LNHDA and CDR2 is SQIVND (reference sequence). The CDR3 DNA reads TGTGCCAGTAGTATTATGACAGGCCCAAATCAGCCCCAGCATTTT. Translation gives CASSIMTGPNQPQHF.

The genes are TRBV11-2 and TRBJ1-4; D perhaps matches TRBD1 (6 bases). This CDR3 spans 13 amino acids. Between the trimmed V and J ends, which lost 5 bases and 5 bases, there was a span of 9 bases. Per germline, CDR1 SGHAT and CDR2 FQNNGV. CDR3 nucleotide sequence: TGTGCCAGCAGCCCAGACAGGAATGAAAAACTGTTTTTT. Its protein is CASSPDRNEKLFF.

V is TRBV5-1 and J is TRBJ1-2; 8 bases match TRBD1. The CDR3 extends over 13 amino acids. J gave up 8 bases and V 4 bases, and 7 bases lay outside the gene matches. Germline V gene lookup returns CDR1 SGHRS and CDR2 YFSETQ. CDR3 in DNA: TGCGCCAGCAGCGTCCAGGGGGCGGGAGGCTACACCTTC. Amino acids: CASSVQGAGGYTF. Full variable domain (remainder filled in from reference TRBV5-1 and TRBJ1-2): KAGVTQTPRYLIKTRGQQVTLSCSPISGHRSVSWYQQTPGQGLQFLFEYFSETQRNKGNFPGRFSGRQFSNSRSEMNVSTLELGDSALYLCASSVQGAGGYTFGSGTRLTVV.

The genes are TRBV5-1 and TRBJ1-2; weak D call: TRBD1 (6 bases). In germline, CDR1 is SGHRS, CDR2 YFSETQ. CDR3 length: 14 residues. V lost 4 bases to trimming and J lost 8 bases, with 18 bases between them. The CDR3 loop is CASSTFNSQGGYTF. The CDR3 nucleotides are TGCGCCAGCAGCACGTTTAACAGCCAGGGGGGCTACACCTTC.

This clone is categorized as medium-sized. The DNA of the CDR3 is TGTGCCAGTAGTCCGAATCCGGGGTCACCCCTCCACTTT. Translating it yields CASSPNPGSPLHF. V gene TRBV2 combines with J gene TRBJ1-6; the D is unclear. Germline V gene data show CDR1 as SNHLY and CDR2 as FYNNEI. V dropped 9 bases and J dropped 10 bases, with 16 bases sitting between them. The CDR3 runs 13 residues.

The chain has TRBV6-5 and TRBJ2-7, with 10 bases lining up with TRBD1. The germline CDR1 and CDR2 sequences are MNHEY and SVGAGI. The CDR3 is 15 amino acids. Losses at the gene ends were 4 bases for V and 4 bases for J; bases not matched to a gene: 7. Here the CDR3 DNA reads TGTGCCAGCAGTTTTCTGGAGGGACAGGGGTACGAGCAGTACTTC. Translated: CASSFLEGQGYEQYF.

J is TRBJ1-5 and V is TRBV3-1 (or the pseudogene TRBV3-2); no clear D. V was trimmed by 0 bases and J by 0 bases, leaving 3 bases between them. The germline gives CDR1 LGHDT, CDR2 YNNKEL (reference sequence). The CDR3 is made up of 14 amino acids. In nucleotides, the CDR3 is TGTGCCAGCAGCCAAGACAGTAGCAATCAGCCCCAGCATTTT. The encoded protein is CASSQDSSNQPQHF.

The rearrangement joins TRBV9 to TRBJ2-1, with 7 bases that match TRBD2. The CDR3 length is 16 residues. Losses at the gene ends were 7 bases for V and 2 bases for J; bases not matched to a gene: 12. CDR1 is SGDLS and CDR2 is YYNGEE in the germline V gene. This chain's CDR3 is CASEGPSGATYNEQFF. CDR3 sequence (DNA): TGTGCCAGCGAAGGTCCCAGCGGGGCCACCTACAATGAGCAGTTCTTC.

The V call is TRBV2, the J call TRBJ2-1; possible D gene TRBD2, 5 bases. Trimming took 7 bases from V and 1 from J, leaving 17 bases between them. The germline gives CDR1 SNHLY, CDR2 FYNNEI. The CDR3 covers 16 residues. The CDR3 here is CASIGRTGDSYNEQFF. CDR3 nucleotides: TGTGCCAGCATCGGTAGGACCGGGGATTCCTACAATGAGCAGTTCTTC.

The chain combines TRBV11-2 with TRBJ1-1; D ambiguous. The V end lost 2 bases, the J end lost 2 bases, and 6 bases lay between the germline ends. CDR3 length: 13 residues. Germline assignment: CDR1 SGHAT and CDR2 FQNNGV. As DNA, the CDR3 is TGTGCCAGCAGCTTACAGGTTAACACTGAAGCTTTCTTT. Its protein product is CASSLQVNTEAFF.